This TCR beta chain originates from a study of molecular identifiers for immune sequencing clone quantification. The CDR3 runs 11 residues. Germline V gives CDR1 SGHAT, CDR2 FQNNGV. V was shortened by 4 bases and J by 1 base, with 1 base between the two germline ends. Concerning this clonotype: Its antigen is unknown.

TCRdb re-called the PCR reads with MiXCR, one entry per CDR3 protein. The sample consists of tens of thousands of distinct CDR3 sequences, around a sixth of them appearing once. Study-level points and caveats: With a barcode shared among identical TCR molecules, highly expanded clone sizes could be underestimated. For effector cells, clones above 20 RNA copies held over 97% of molecules; for naive cells, under 1%.

Sorted cells numbering about 20,000 to 1,000,000, with 10%, 30% or 50% RNA, yielded the naive CD8 libraries. Based on a CD8+CD4-CCR7+CD45RA+ profile, naive CD8 T cells were sorted. The chain is built from TRBV11-2 and TRBJ1-1; D gene unclear. The receptor's source is a human donor in good health. Some libraries in this study had Jurkat cell RNA spiked in. Material for sequencing was naive CD8+ T cells from blood, with Jurkat cell RNA spiked in. Specified subset: FACS-sorted CD8+CD4-CCR7+CD45RA+ naive T cells. CDR3 nucleotides: TGTGCCAGCAGCTGGAACACTGAAGCTTTCTTT. Protein sequence: CASSWNTEAFF. The whole variable domain, filled in from reference TRBV11-2 and TRBJ1-1, reads EAGVAQSPRYKIIEKRQSVAFWCNPISGHATLYWYQQILGQGPKLLIQFQNNGVVDDSQLPKDRFSAERLKGVDSTLKIQPAKLEDSAVYLCASSWNTEAFFGQGTRLTVV.